Below are 18 T cell receptor beta chains sequenced from a single sample in a study of blood T cell repertoires in COVID-19. Sequencing was performed with immunoSEQ multiplex PCR; in TCRdb, only in-frame clones are kept and a portion is missing. The table includes roughly 200,000 clones, 81% detected once. The sample comprised peripheral blood. These TCRs come from a woman older than 75 with acute or convalescent COVID-19.

This clone was seen just once. The rearrangement links TRBV7-2 to TRBJ1-2; D possibly corresponds to TRBD1 (6 bases). This CDR3 is built from 14 residues. The V and J ends lost 1 base and 5 bases respectively, with 11 bases between them. CDR1 SGHTA and CDR2 FQGNSA come from the germline V gene. The CDR3 sequence is CASSLGTAQYGYTF. CDR3 in DNA: TGTGCCAGCAGCTTAGGGACAGCCCAATATGGCTACACCTTC.

This clone came up a few times. The chain joins TRBV7-6 to TRBJ2-7; the match to TRBD2 covers 12 bases. CDR3 length: 15 amino acids. Losses at the gene ends were 1 base for V and 2 bases for J; bases not matched to a gene: 0. Germline loops: CDR1 SGHVS, CDR2 FNYEAQ. The DNA of the CDR3 is TGTGCCAGCAGCTTAGGGACTAGCGGGACCTACGAGCAGTACTTC. Residues: CASSLGTSGTYEQYF. The variable domain in full, completed from reference TRBV7-6 and TRBJ2-7, reads GAGVSQSPRYKVTKRGQDVALRCDPISGHVSLYWYRQALGQGPEFLTYFNYEAQQDKSGLPNDRFSAERPEGSISTLTIQRTEQRDSAMYRCASSLGTSGTYEQYFGPGTRLTVT.

The chain has TRBV5-1 and TRBJ2-7, with 8 bases fitting TRBD2. The CDR3 loop spans 15 amino acids. Trimming removed 0 bases from V and 5 bases from J; junction bases left unmatched: 7. In germline, CDR1 is SGHRS, CDR2 YFSETQ. The CDR3 DNA follows: TGCGCCAGCAGCTTGGCCGGGGGACTAGTGGACGAGCAGTACTTC. It is translated as CASSLAGGLVDEQYF.

The rearrangement uses TRBV28 and TRBJ1-1; 8 bases are shared with TRBD1. The germline V gene has CDR1 MDHEN and CDR2 SYDVKM. The V segment lost 3 bases and the J segment 4 bases; nucleotides outside the gene matches: 7. The CDR3 extends over 15 amino acids. The CDR3 sequence is CASSFDRGRSTEAFF. The DNA for the CDR3 is TGTGCCAGCAGTTTTGACAGGGGCCGGAGCACTGAAGCTTTCTTT.

This clone was detected ten times or more. The chain joins TRBV11-2 to TRBJ1-2; TRBD1 agrees at 9 bases. V shed 5 bases, J shed 7 bases, and the junction held 8 bases outside the gene matches. From germline, CDR1 is SGHAT and CDR2 FQNNGV. CDR3 length: 14 amino acids. The CDR3 here is CASSITGTGSGYTF. The CDR3 DNA is TGTGCCAGCAGCATAACCGGGACAGGGAGTGGCTACACCTTC.

The gene calls are TRBV15 and TRBJ1-5, with TRBD1 identical over 10 bases. This CDR3 region has 16 residues. CDR1 is LNHNV and CDR2 is YYDKDF in the germline V gene (reference sequence). V trimming: 1 base; J trimming: 5 bases; junction bases outside the gene matches: 5. The CDR3 DNA is TGTGCCACCAGCAGAGGACAGGGGGCATCTTATCAGCCCCAGCATTTT. As protein: CATSRGQGASYQPQHF.

The chain uses TRBV3-1 (or the pseudogene TRBV3-2) and TRBJ1-2; D call uncertain. The V end was cut by 2 bases, the J end by 7 bases, with 14 bases between. CDR3 length: 14 amino acids. The germline V gene has CDR1 LGHDT and CDR2 YNNKEL (reference sequence). CDR3 DNA sequence: TGTGCCAGCAGCCAAAACCGTGCAGGCCTTGGCTACACCTTC. Amino acid sequence: CASSQNRAGLGYTF.

The chain combines TRBV5-1 with TRBJ1-3; 9 nucleotides match TRBD1. Unmatched junction bases numbered 7, after V lost 0 bases and J lost 0 bases. Looked up from germline, CDR1 is SGHRS and CDR2 is YFSETQ. The CDR3 has 18 amino acids. The CDR3 is CASSLEGTGSSSGNTIYF. DNA for the CDR3: TGCGCCAGCAGCTTGGAAGGGACAGGGTCCTCCTCTGGAAACACCATATATTTT.

The chain is built from TRBV5-4 and TRBJ2-7, with TRBD1 as a possible D gene (6 bases). The germline V and J ends were trimmed by 4 bases and 0 bases, with 17 bases remaining between them. Germline V gene lookup returns CDR1 SGHNT and CDR2 YYREEE (reference sequence). The CDR3 has 16 amino acids. The CDR3 region is CASSPLPDRSSYEQYF. For the CDR3, the DNA is TGTGCCAGCAGCCCCCTCCCGGACAGAAGCTCCTACGAGCAGTACTTC.

The rearrangement links TRBV28 to TRBJ2-7; 9 bases map to TRBD1. The V segment lost 3 bases and the J segment 3 bases; nucleotides outside the gene matches: 12. Germline V gene lookup returns CDR1 MDHEN and CDR2 SYDVKM. This CDR3 is built from 17 residues. The CDR3 DNA reads TGTGCCAGCAGTTTTTGGAGTCGGGGACAGGGAAGCTACGAGCAGTACTTC. Its protein is CASSFWSRGQGSYEQYF.

The chain is built from TRBV2 and TRBJ2-3; D may be TRBD1 (6 bases). Germline CDR1 reads SNHLY; CDR2 reads FYNNEI. This CDR3 is 16 amino acids long. V was cut by 6 bases and J by 1 base, with 17 bases left in between. CDR3 protein: CASRSGTLARTDTQYF. CDR3 nucleotides: TGTGCCAGCAGGTCCGGGACACTCGCTCGCACAGATACGCAGTATTTT.

This chain links TRBV29-1 with TRBJ1-4; TRBD1 aligns across 8 bases. J was trimmed by 6 bases and V by 4 bases; bases with no gene match: 7. Germline-derived CDR1 and CDR2 are SQVTM and ANQGSEA. This CDR3 spans 14 amino acids. The chain's CDR3 is CSVGQGTVDEKLFF. In DNA, the CDR3 is TGCAGCGTTGGACAGGGGACGGTCGATGAAAAACTGTTTTTT.

The chain links TRBV12-5 to TRBJ1-2; D unclear. CDR3 length: 13 amino acids. The germline CDR1 and CDR2 sequences are LGHNT and FRNRAP. The V and J ends lost 4 bases and 3 bases respectively, with 9 bases between them. For the CDR3, the DNA is TGTGCTAGTGGTTCAGGCAGGCACTATGGCTACACCTTC. Translated, it gives CASGSGRHYGYTF.

The V gene is TRBV6-5, the J gene TRBJ1-2; 7 nucleotides align to TRBD1. This CDR3 spans 15 amino acids. Germline CDR1 is MNHEY and CDR2 is SVGAGI. J was trimmed by 4 bases and V by 0 bases; bases with no gene match: 5. CDR3 DNA: TGTGCCAGCAGTTACTCGAGGGGGCTCGGCTATGGCTACACCTTC. Translating it yields CASSYSRGLGYGYTF.

The V call is TRBV6-6, the J call TRBJ1-6, with 9 bases aligning to TRBD1. The CDR3 covers 13 residues. Germline V lookup: CDR1 MNHNY, CDR2 SVGAGI (reference sequence). CDR3 DNA sequence: TGTGGGGTACAGGGGGCTTCTAATTCACCCCTCCACTTT. It translates to CGVQGASNSPLHF.

The gene calls are TRBV3-1 (or the pseudogene TRBV3-2) and TRBJ2-4, with 7 bases aligning to TRBD1. With 3 bases clipped from V and 6 bases from J, the junction kept 11 bases outside the gene matches. Looked up from germline, CDR1 is LGHDT and CDR2 is YNNKEL (reference sequence). The CDR3 is 16 amino acids. CDR3 residues: CASSQFSGQLGNIQYF. The CDR3 nucleotides are TGTGCCAGCAGCCAGTTCTCGGGACAGCTCGGAAACATTCAGTACTTC.

This chain uses TRBV3-1 (or the pseudogene TRBV3-2) with TRBJ2-7; 11 bases are a match to TRBD1. V was clipped by 4 bases and J by 6 bases; unmatched bases: 5. Germline lookup yields CDR1 LGHDT and CDR2 YNNKEL (reference sequence). The CDR3 consists of 14 residues. The CDR3 coding sequence is TGTGCCAGCAGCCCAGGACAGGGGGCGTTCGAGCAGTACTTC. This translates into CASSPGQGAFEQYF.

The gene calls are TRBV28 and TRBJ1-5, with D perhaps matching TRBD1 (6 bases). Trimming removed 6 bases at V and 0 bases at J, with 9 bases between. The CDR3 has 14 residues. The germline V gene encodes CDR1 MDHEN and CDR2 SYDVKM. CDR3 residues: CASRRTDSNQPQHF. CDR3 sequence (DNA): TGTGCCAGCAGGAGGACAGATAGCAATCAGCCCCAGCATTTT.